Sequencing of this TCR beta chain was carried out in a study of response to subunit inactivated influenza vaccine. Study results and limitations: Few new T cells, the authors suggested, are recruited by each seasonal influenza vaccination.

Trimming shortened V by 7 bases and J by 2 bases, and 13 bases separated the two germline ends. The CDR3 consists of 14 residues. CDR1 is SGHRS, CDR2 YFSETQ, per germline. TCRdb ran MiXCR on the RT-PCR reads and lists one entry per CDR3 protein. The sample contains approximately 730,000 distinct CDR3 sequences, about 15% of which appear only once. Comment on this clonotype: The target antigen is unknown.

The chain has TRBV5-1 and TRBJ2-1; a weak D match, TRBD1 (6 bases). The source material was PBMCs from blood, sampled 14 to 15 days before vaccination. This sequence originates from a middle-aged man who received an inactivated influenza vaccine. CDR3 amino acids: CASQQGLTYNEQFF. As DNA, the CDR3 is TGCGCCAGCCAACAGGGTCTAACCTACAATGAGCAGTTCTTC. The entire variable domain, with the rest obtained from reference TRBV5-1 and TRBJ2-1, is as follows: KAGVTQTPRYLIKTRGQQVTLSCSPISGHRSVSWYQQTPGQGLQFLFEYFSETQRNKGNFPGRFSGRQFSNSRSEMNVSTLELGDSALYLCASQQGLTYNEQFFGPGTRLTVL.